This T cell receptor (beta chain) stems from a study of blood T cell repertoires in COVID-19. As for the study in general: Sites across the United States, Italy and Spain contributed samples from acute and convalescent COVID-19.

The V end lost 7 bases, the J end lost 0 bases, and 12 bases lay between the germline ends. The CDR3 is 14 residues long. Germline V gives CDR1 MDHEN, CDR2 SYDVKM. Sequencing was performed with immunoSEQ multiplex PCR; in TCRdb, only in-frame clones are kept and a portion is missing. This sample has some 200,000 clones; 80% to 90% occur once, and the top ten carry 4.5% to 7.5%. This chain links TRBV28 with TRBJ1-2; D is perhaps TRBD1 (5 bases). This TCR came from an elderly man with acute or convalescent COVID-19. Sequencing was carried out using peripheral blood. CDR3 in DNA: TGTGCCAGCACCCCCGCAGGGACTAACTATGGCTACACCTTC. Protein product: CASTPAGTNYGYTF.